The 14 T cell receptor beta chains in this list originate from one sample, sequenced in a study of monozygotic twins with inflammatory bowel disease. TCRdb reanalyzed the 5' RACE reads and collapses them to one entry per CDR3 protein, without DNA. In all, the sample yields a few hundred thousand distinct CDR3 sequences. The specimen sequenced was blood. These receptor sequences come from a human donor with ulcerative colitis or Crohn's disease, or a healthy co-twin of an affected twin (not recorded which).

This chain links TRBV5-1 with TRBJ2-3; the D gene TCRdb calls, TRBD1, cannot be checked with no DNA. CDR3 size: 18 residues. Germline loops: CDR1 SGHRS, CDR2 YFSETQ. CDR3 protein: CASSLVRGTLVFADTQYF.

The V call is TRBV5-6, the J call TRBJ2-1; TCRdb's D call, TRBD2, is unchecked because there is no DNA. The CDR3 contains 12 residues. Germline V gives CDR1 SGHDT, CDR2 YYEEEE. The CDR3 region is CASSSASDEQFF.

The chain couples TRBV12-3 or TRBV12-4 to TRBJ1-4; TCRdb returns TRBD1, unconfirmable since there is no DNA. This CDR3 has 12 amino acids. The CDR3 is CASSFGGEKLFF.

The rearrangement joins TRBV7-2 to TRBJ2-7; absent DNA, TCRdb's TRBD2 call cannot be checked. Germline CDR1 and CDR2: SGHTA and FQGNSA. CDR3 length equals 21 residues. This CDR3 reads CASSFMPRWSGRAFVGSEQYF.

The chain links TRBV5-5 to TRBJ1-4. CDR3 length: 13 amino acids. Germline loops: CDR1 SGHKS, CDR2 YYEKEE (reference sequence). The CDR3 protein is CASSLLLGEKLFF.

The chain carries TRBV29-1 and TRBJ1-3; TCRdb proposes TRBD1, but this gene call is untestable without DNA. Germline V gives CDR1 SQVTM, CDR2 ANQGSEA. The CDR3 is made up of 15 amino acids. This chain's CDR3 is CSVEDRGRSGNTIYF.

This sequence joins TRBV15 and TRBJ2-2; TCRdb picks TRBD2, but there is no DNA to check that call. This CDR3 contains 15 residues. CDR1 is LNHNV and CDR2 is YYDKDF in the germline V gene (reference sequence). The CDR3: CATTRLAVNTGELFF.

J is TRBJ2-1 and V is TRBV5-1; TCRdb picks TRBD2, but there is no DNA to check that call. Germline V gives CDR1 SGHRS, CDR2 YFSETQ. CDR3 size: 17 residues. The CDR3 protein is CASSPTLAGGHFNEQFF.

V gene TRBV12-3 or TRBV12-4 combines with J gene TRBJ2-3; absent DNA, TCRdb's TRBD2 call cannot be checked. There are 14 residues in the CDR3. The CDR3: CASSSEFSTDTQYF.

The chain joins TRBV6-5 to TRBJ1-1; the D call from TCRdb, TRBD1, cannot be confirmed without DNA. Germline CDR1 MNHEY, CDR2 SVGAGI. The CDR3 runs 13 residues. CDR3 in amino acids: CATTWTATNEAFF.

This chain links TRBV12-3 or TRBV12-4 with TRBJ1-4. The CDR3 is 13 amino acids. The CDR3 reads CASSLFGVKKLFF.

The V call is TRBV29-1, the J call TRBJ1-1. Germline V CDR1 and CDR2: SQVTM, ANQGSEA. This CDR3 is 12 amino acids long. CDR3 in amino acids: CSVESMNTEAFF.

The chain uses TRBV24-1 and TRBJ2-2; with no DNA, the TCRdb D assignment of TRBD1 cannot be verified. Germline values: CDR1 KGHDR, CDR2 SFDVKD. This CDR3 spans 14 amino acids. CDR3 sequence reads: CATGEGGKAGELFF.

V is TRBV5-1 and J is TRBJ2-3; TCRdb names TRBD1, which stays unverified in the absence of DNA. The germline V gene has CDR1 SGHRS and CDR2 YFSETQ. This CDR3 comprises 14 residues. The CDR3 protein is CASSFWTGTDTQYF.